This T cell receptor (beta chain) comes out of a study of CD8+CD57+ T cells in acquired aplastic anemia. The CDR3 has 15 residues. Trimming at V came to 6 bases and at J to 11 bases, leaving 14 bases not matched to a gene. CDR1 SNHLY and CDR2 FYNNEI come from the germline V gene. In this sample, this clonotype turned up a few times. The patients chosen for sequencing had shown expansion of CD8+CD57+ cells (detected by flow cytometry). TCR beta VDJ and CDR3 were profiled, and genomic DNA was the template. One entry per CDR3 protein results from TCRdb running MiXCR on the reads. The sample has 400,000 to 600,000 distinct CDR3 sequences; approximately 32% are singletons.

Material for sequencing was sorted CD4+, CD8+, or CD8+CD57+ T cells (not recorded which) from PBMCs. The V gene is TRBV2, the J gene TRBJ2-1; 9 nucleotides line up with TRBD1. This clonotype originated in a human donor with aplastic anemia. The CDR3 sequence: CASRDNRGPTSQQFF. CDR3 nucleotides: TGTGCCAGCAGGGACAACAGGGGGCCAACGAGCCAGCAGTTCTTC.